This T cell receptor beta chain was recovered during a study of CD8 T cells in Susac syndrome. RNA, at about 0.5 to 1 ug, was reverse transcribed with random hexamers. The method of amplification for TCR beta CDR3 was immunoSEQ multiplex PCR, covering 54 Vbeta and 13 Jbeta. TCRdb reprocessed the immunoSEQ multiplex PCR reads via MiXCR and lists one record per CDR3 protein. The sample records roughly 250,000 distinct CDR3 sequences, about 96% being singletons. CD8+ and CD4+ T cells taken from blood had their TCR beta sequenced. V was cut by 1 base and J by 0 bases, with 27 bases left in between. This CDR3 spans 22 amino acids. Germline V gives CDR1 KGHDR, CDR2 SFDVKD. In the case of this clonotype: What it binds is not known.

Study results and limitations: CD4+ T cell repertoires in Susac syndrome exhibited no evidence of clonal expansion.

This sequence joins TRBV24-1 and TRBJ2-1, with D hard to call. The sequenced sample was CD4+ T cells from PBMCs. This sequence was found in a human donor with Susac syndrome. As DNA, the CDR3 is TGTGCCACCAGTGATTTAAACCCCGGAAACCGCCCCCCAAAGAGCTCCTACAATGAGCAGTTCTTC. Protein: CATSDLNPGNRPPKSSYNEQFF.